This record covers a single T cell receptor (beta chain). V shed 1 base and J shed 2 bases, with 15 bases lying between them. Germline V gene lookup returns CDR1 SGHVS and CDR2 FNYEAQ. This CDR3 region has 17 residues. Data came from immunoSEQ multiplex PCR; TCRdb stores just in-frame clones and leaves some out. Among about 150,000 clones listed, 85% to 90% were seen once. This entry comes from a study of T cell responses to AZD1222 COVID-19 vaccine. The material sequenced was peripheral blood, taken on day 0 of AZD1222 vaccination. The sequence came from an adult in good health. This sequence joins TRBV7-6 and TRBJ2-1, with no clear D. CDR3: CASSLEGRVYPYNEQFF. The CDR3 DNA sequence: TGTGCCAGCAGCTTAGAAGGTCGGGTTTACCCCTACAATGAGCAGTTCTTC.